Below are 8 T cell receptor beta chains sequenced from a single sample in a study of cytomegalovirus exposure and HLA in healthy donors. It was with 60 Vbeta and 13 Jbeta primers that the PCR ran. Profiling relied on immunoSEQ multiplex PCR, and the TCRdb table lists in-frame clones only, not all of them. Of approximately 160,000 clones detected, over 65% appear once; the ten largest clones hold approximately 4.4%. The sample consisted of PBMCs. These receptors were taken from a man aged 18 to 29 in good health and CMV-seropositive.

V and J are TRBV7-6 and TRBJ2-2; 13 bases line up with TRBD2. Germline loops: CDR1 SGHVS, CDR2 FNYEAQ. The CDR3 sequence is 17 residues long. Trimming took 5 bases from V and 5 from J; bases not matched to a gene: 8. CDR3 region: CASSLGLAGVFTGELFF. The CDR3 DNA is TGTGCCAGCAGCCTCGGACTAGCGGGAGTTTTTACCGGGGAGCTGTTTTTT.

The genes are TRBV14 and TRBJ2-5; 7 positions agree with TRBD2. The CDR3 extends over 17 amino acids. The V and J ends lost 0 bases and 1 base, in that order; junction bases with no gene match: 8. CDR1 SGHDN and CDR2 FVKESK come from the germline V gene. The CDR3 here is CASSQDRGVRGQETQYF. DNA for the CDR3: TGTGCCAGCAGCCAAGATCGGGGGGTGAGGGGCCAAGAGACCCAGTACTTC.

The V and J genes are TRBV19 and TRBJ1-1, with D possibly TRBD1 on 6 matching bases. V gave up 11 bases and J gave up 1 base, with 14 bases separating them. The germline CDR1 and CDR2 sequences are LNHDA and SQIVND (reference sequence). The CDR3 is made up of 13 amino acids. CDR3 in amino acids: CAVQGRPNTEAFF. CDR3 sequence (DNA): TGTGCCGTTCAGGGGCGGCCGAACACTGAAGCTTTCTTT.

The V and J genes are TRBV7-2 and TRBJ2-7; TRBD1 aligns across 8 bases. The CDR3 is 15 amino acids. Per the germline V gene, CDR1 is SGHTA and CDR2 is FQGNSA. The J segment lost 2 bases and the V segment lost 3 bases, leaving 6 bases of the junction unmatched. The CDR3 region is CASSFRTGPAYEQYV. Written as DNA, the CDR3 is TGTGCCAGCAGCTTCCGGACAGGGCCGGCCTACGAGCAGTACGTC.

V usage is TRBV4-1 and J usage is TRBJ2-1, with D possibly being TRBD2 (6 bases). Trimming removed 3 bases at V and 0 bases at J, with 15 bases between. Per the germline V gene, CDR1 is MGHRA and CDR2 is YSYEKL. This CDR3 spans 17 amino acids. CDR3 coding DNA: TGCGCCAGCAGCCACCCGAGGGCGGGGATCTCCTACAATGAGCAGTTCTTC. It encodes CASSHPRAGISYNEQFF.

The table lists this clone with a few counts. V and J are TRBV5-6 and TRBJ2-1, with 8 nucleotides matching TRBD2. The CDR3 runs 14 residues. Trimming cost V 2 bases and J 4 bases; bases outside gene matches: 2. The germline V gene has CDR1 SGHDT and CDR2 YYEEEE. The CDR3 bases are TGTGCCAGCAGCTTCGCTAGCGGGTACAATGAGCAGTTCTTC. It translates to CASSFASGYNEQFF.

The chain couples TRBV7-6 to TRBJ1-6; D remains ambiguous. CDR3 length: 15 amino acids. CDR1 and CDR2 from the germline V gene are SGHVS and FNYEAQ. The V gene lost 1 base and the J gene lost 8 bases, with 12 bases spanning the gap. The CDR3 spells CASSLDGGEDSPLHF. The CDR3 DNA sequence: TGTGCCAGCAGCTTAGATGGAGGAGAAGATTCACCCCTCCACTTT.

This clone was seen once. This chain links TRBV28 with TRBJ1-2; D possibly corresponds to TRBD1 (6 bases). This CDR3 contains 17 residues. Germline CDR1 and CDR2: MDHEN and SYDVKM. Trimming removed 2 bases from V and 0 bases from J, with 16 bases in between. The CDR3 region is CASSLGTRSTPNYGYTF. As DNA, the CDR3 is TGTGCCAGCAGTTTAGGGACACGGAGTACACCTAACTATGGCTACACCTTC.